One sample yielded the 29 T cell receptor beta chains listed below, sequenced in a study of response to subunit inactivated influenza vaccine. TCRdb independently ran MiXCR on the RT-PCR reads; one entry per CDR3 protein. This sample yields some 190,000 distinct CDR3 sequences, of which approximately 14% are seen a single time; about 25% belongs to the top ten. The sequencing used CD8+ T cells sorted from PBMCs, collected less than 6 days after vaccination. The receptors here all came from a man in his forties or fifties who received an inactivated influenza vaccine.

The rearrangement joins TRBV6-5 to TRBJ2-3; tentative D call: TRBD1 (6 bases). Germline values: CDR1 MNHEY, CDR2 SVGAGI. The CDR3 contains 15 residues. Trimming took 2 bases from V and 3 from J, leaving 12 bases between them. In DNA form, the CDR3 reads TGTGCCAGCAGTTACGGTGGCAGGGGAACAGATACGCAGTATTTT. Encoded protein: CASSYGGRGTDTQYF.

This sequence joins TRBV6-1 and TRBJ1-1, with D unclear. The CDR3 length is 16 residues. Germline V gene lookup returns CDR1 MNHNS and CDR2 SASEGT. V gave up 0 bases and J gave up 0 bases, with 11 bases separating them. This chain's CDR3 is CASSEAVGFMNTEAFF. In DNA form, the CDR3 reads TGTGCCAGCAGTGAAGCGGTGGGGTTCATGAACACTGAAGCTTTCTTT.

This clonotype showed up just a few times. V and J are TRBV4-3 and TRBJ2-1; the match to TRBD2 covers 11 bases. Germline V gene data show CDR1 as LGHNA and CDR2 as YSLEER. V trimming: 0 bases; J trimming: 6 bases; junction bases outside the gene matches: 4. The CDR3 is made up of 16 amino acids. The CDR3 loop reads CASSQELAGVFNEQFF. In DNA form, the CDR3 reads TGCGCCAGCAGCCAAGAACTAGCGGGGGTCTTCAATGAGCAGTTCTTC.

This clonotype was counted only a few times. The genes are TRBV20-1 and TRBJ2-7; TRBD1 agrees at 10 bases. Germline V CDR1 and CDR2: DFQATT, SNEGSKA (reference sequence). The CDR3 has 16 amino acids. Trimming removed 4 bases from V and 0 bases from J; junction bases left unmatched: 9. CDR3 region: CSAIWDRGGLSYEQYF. The CDR3 region has the DNA TGCAGTGCTATATGGGACAGGGGAGGTCTCTCCTACGAGCAGTACTTC.

This clonotype was found a few times. The gene calls are TRBV15 and TRBJ2-7; TRBD1 might be the D (5 bases). Germline CDR1 reads LNHNV; CDR2 reads YYDKDF (reference sequence). This CDR3 has 13 amino acids. V was clipped by 5 bases and J by 3 bases, with 11 bases between them. The CDR3 region is CATSPGLFYEQYF. In nucleotides, the CDR3 is TGTGCCACCAGCCCAGGGTTATTCTACGAGCAGTACTTC. Variable domain in full (rest from reference TRBV15 and TRBJ2-7): DAMVIQNPRYQVTQFGKPVTLSCSQTLNHNVMYWYQQKSSQAPKLLFHYYDKDFNNEADTPDNFQSRRPNTSFCFLDIRSPGLGDTAMYLCATSPGLFYEQYFGPGTRLTVT.

There are a few counts of this clonotype. This chain links TRBV10-2 with TRBJ1-1; D gene unclear. The length of the CDR3 is 14 residues. Germline CDR1 reads WSHSY; CDR2 reads SAAADI. With 2 bases removed from V and 1 base from J, the gap between germline ends came to 8 bases. CDR3 sequence: CASSEVLGNTEAFF. CDR3 nucleotides: TGCGCCAGCAGTGAGGTCCTCGGGAACACTGAAGCTTTCTTT.

In its sample, this clonotype was seen once. This chain joins TRBV5-4 and TRBJ2-1; TRBD2 matches at 10 bases. Looked up from germline, CDR1 is SGHNT and CDR2 is YYREEE (reference sequence). The length of the CDR3 is 15 residues. After removal of 1 base from V and 8 bases from J, the junction contained 6 bases not matched to a gene. The CDR3 nucleotides read TGTGCCAGCAGCTTGTCCCTAGCGGGAGCACATGAGCAGTTCTTC. Translating it yields CASSLSLAGAHEQFF. The full variable domain, with the rest looked up from reference TRBV5-4 and TRBJ2-1, is ETGVTQSPTHLIKTRGQQVTLRCSSQSGHNTVSWYQQALGQGPQFIFQYYREEENGRGNFPPRFSGLQFPNYSSELNVNALELDDSALYLCASSLSLAGAHEQFFGPGTRLTVL.

The sample holds a few counts of this clonotype. The J gene is TRBJ2-1, the V gene TRBV7-9; 10 positions match TRBD1. The J segment lost 4 bases and the V segment lost 5 bases, leaving 5 bases of the junction unmatched. This CDR3 contains 15 residues. In germline, CDR1 is SEHNR, CDR2 FQNEAQ (reference sequence). The CDR3 reads CASSHGTGAYNEQFF. CDR3 nucleotides: TGTGCCAGCAGCCATGGGACAGGGGCTTACAATGAGCAGTTCTTC. The full variable domain, with the rest looked up from reference TRBV7-9 and TRBJ2-1, is DTGVSQNPRHKITKRGQNVTFRCDPISEHNRLYWYRQTLGQGPEFLTYFQNEAQLEKSRLLSDRFSAERPKGSFSTLEIQRTEQGDSAMYLCASSHGTGAYNEQFFGPGTRLTVL.

This clonotype was observed at least ten times. This rearrangement joins TRBV9 to TRBJ1-2; D is uncertain. The CDR3 contains 11 residues. Per germline, CDR1 SGDLS and CDR2 YYNGEE. V was shortened by 0 bases and J by 5 bases, with 2 bases between the two germline ends. In nucleotides, the CDR3 is TGTGCCAGCAGCGTAGGGTATGGCTACACCTTC. This translates into CASSVGYGYTF.

This clonotype was picked up many times. The rearrangement joins TRBV29-1 to TRBJ2-7; 7 bases map to TRBD1. The length of the CDR3 is 12 residues. Unmatched junction bases numbered 3, after V lost 3 bases and J lost 4 bases. CDR1 SQVTM and CDR2 ANQGSEA come from the germline V gene. DNA for the CDR3: TGCAGCGTTGACAACAGGGGTTACGAGCAGTACTTC. This encodes CSVDNRGYEQYF.

The rearrangement links TRBV2 to TRBJ1-5; maybe TRBD1 (6 bases). Germline CDR1 reads SNHLY; CDR2 reads FYNNEI. V lost 6 bases and J 3 bases, leaving 15 bases between the germline ends. This CDR3 region has 15 residues. This CDR3 is CASRDRTEFNQPQHF. CDR3 coding DNA: TGTGCCAGCAGGGATAGGACAGAGTTCAATCAGCCCCAGCATTTT.

This clonotype was detected only a few times. V gene TRBV9 combines with J gene TRBJ2-3; D not resolved. CDR3 length: 14 amino acids. Germline V gives CDR1 SGDLS, CDR2 YYNGEE. Trimming took off 4 bases at V and 6 bases at J, with 15 bases between the two ends. The CDR3 here is CASSPLRMYDTQYF. In DNA, the CDR3 is TGTGCCAGCAGCCCCCTCCGGATGTACGATACGCAGTATTTT.

This clonotype occurred many times. This chain links TRBV29-1 with TRBJ2-5; the D is unclear. The CDR3 has 10 amino acids. V was cut by 6 bases and J by 2 bases, with 4 bases left in between. From germline, CDR1 is SQVTM and CDR2 ANQGSEA. The CDR3 protein is CSVPQETQYF. CDR3 DNA: TGCAGCGTCCCTCAAGAGACCCAGTACTTC.

The chain is built from TRBV9 and TRBJ2-7; 14 positions match TRBD2. The CDR3 is 17 amino acids. V was clipped by 4 bases and J by 3 bases; unmatched bases: 9. CDR1 is SGDLS, CDR2 YYNGEE, per germline. CDR3 sequence (DNA): TGTGCCAGCAGCCCCGAGGGACTAGCGGGAGCGCTCTACGAGCAGTACTTC. Translation: CASSPEGLAGALYEQYF.

This clonotype was detected only a few times. The chain recombines TRBV15 with TRBJ2-3; TRBD1 aligns across 7 bases. Trimming removed 0 bases from V and 3 bases from J; junction bases left unmatched: 3. Per germline, CDR1 LNHNV and CDR2 YYDKDF (reference sequence). This CDR3 is 15 amino acids long. The CDR3 reads CATSRDYRGTDTQYF. DNA for the CDR3: TGTGCCACCAGCAGAGATTACAGGGGTACAGATACGCAGTATTTT.

This clonotype showed up just a few times. The CDR3 region is CASSDSVTGTGEETQYF. CDR3 coding DNA: TGTGCCAGCAGTGACAGTGTAACCGGGACAGGGGAAGAGACCCAGTACTTC. This rearrangement joins TRBV6-1 to TRBJ2-5; 10 bases fit TRBD1. This CDR3 is built from 17 residues. V gave up 3 bases and J gave up 3 bases; unmatched junction bases: 10. CDR1 is MNHNS and CDR2 is SASEGT in the germline V gene.

This chain uses TRBV9 with TRBJ2-1; 10 bases align to TRBD2. The CDR3 extends over 15 amino acids. J gave up 7 bases and V 4 bases, and 8 bases lay outside the gene matches. Germline V gives CDR1 SGDLS, CDR2 YYNGEE. The CDR3 DNA reads as TGTGCCAGCAGCATGCTAGCGGGAGTTGGTAATGAGCAGTTCTTC. Translating gives CASSMLAGVGNEQFF. The full variable domain, in which reference TRBV9 and TRBJ2-1 provide the parts outside the CDR3, is DSGVTQTPKHLITATGQRVTLRCSPRSGDLSVYWYQQSLDQGLQFLIQYYNGEERAKGNILERFSAQQFPDLHSELNLSSLELGDSALYFCASSMLAGVGNEQFFGPGTRLTVL.

This clonotype was counted a few times. The rearrangement links TRBV29-1 to TRBJ2-3, with TRBD2 identical over 8 bases. The CDR3 is 16 residues long. The J segment lost 0 bases and the V segment lost 6 bases, leaving 11 bases of the junction unmatched. CDR1 and CDR2 (germline): SQVTM, ANQGSEA. CDR3 in amino acids: CSVWAASGQSTDTQYF. Written as DNA, the CDR3 is TGCAGCGTGTGGGCGGCTAGCGGGCAAAGCACAGATACGCAGTATTTT.

This clonotype has a handful of counts. V usage is TRBV20-1 and J usage is TRBJ1-1, with D possibly matching TRBD1 (5 bases). This CDR3 has 12 amino acids. V lost 5 bases and J 4 bases, leaving 11 bases between the germline ends. Germline V gene sequence: CDR1 DFQATT, CDR2 SNEGSKA (reference sequence). CDR3 DNA: TGCAGTGCTGACAGACAGAGCACTGAAGCTTTCTTT. It codes for CSADRQSTEAFF.

The rearrangement joins TRBV6-2 or TRBV6-3 to TRBJ2-1; 12 nucleotides line up with TRBD2. The CDR3 has 14 residues. The V segment lost 5 bases and the J segment 9 bases; nucleotides outside the gene matches: 5. Germline lookup yields CDR1 MNHEY and CDR2 SVGEGT. The CDR3 nucleotides read TGTGCCAGCAGTGATACTAGCGGGAGGTCTGAGCAGTTCTTC. It encodes CASSDTSGRSEQFF.

This sequence joins TRBV29-1 and TRBJ2-7; a weak D match, TRBD2 (5 bases). Trimming cost V 7 bases and J 0 bases, with 7 bases left between them. CDR1 and CDR2 from the germline V gene are SQVTM and ANQGSEA. The CDR3 consists of 11 residues. Written as DNA, the CDR3 is TGCAGCGCCCGGGACTCCTACGAGCAGTACTTC. The encoded protein is CSARDSYEQYF.

This rearrangement joins TRBV9 to TRBJ2-3; TRBD2 matches at 9 bases. Germline V lookup: CDR1 SGDLS, CDR2 YYNGEE. The CDR3 has 15 amino acids. V was clipped by 4 bases and J by 5 bases; unmatched bases: 8. The CDR3 coding sequence is TGTGCCAGCAGCCGTAGCGGGAGCGGGGGAGATACGCAGTATTTT. It specifies CASSRSGSGGDTQYF.

This clonotype was detected only a few times. This chain joins TRBV4-2 and TRBJ2-2; maybe TRBD1 (6 bases). Germline loops: CDR1 LGHNA, CDR2 YNFKEQ. The CDR3 sequence is 16 residues long. The V end was cut by 5 bases, the J end by 1 base, with 14 bases between. The CDR3 DNA is TGTGCCAGCAGCTCCAGGGGAGCAGTGAACACCGGGGAGCTGTTTTTT. The encoded protein is CASSSRGAVNTGELFF.

This rearrangement joins TRBV5-1 to TRBJ1-1, with TRBD1 identical over 9 bases. The V and J ends lost 4 bases and 0 bases, in that order; junction bases with no gene match: 16. This CDR3 spans 19 amino acids. Germline V lookup: CDR1 SGHRS, CDR2 YFSETQ. The CDR3 nucleotides read TGCGCCAGCAGCCCGGGACAGGGCCCCGGCTCTCTCATGAACACTGAAGCTTTCTTT. It is translated as CASSPGQGPGSLMNTEAFF.

This chain uses TRBV2 with TRBJ1-2; 8 bases line up with TRBD1. Per the germline V gene, CDR1 is SNHLY and CDR2 is FYNNEI. This CDR3 has 15 amino acids. The V gene end was trimmed by 2 bases and the J gene end by 2 bases; junction bases not matched to a gene: 4. Here the CDR3 reads CASSESRGRNYGYTF. The CDR3 region has the DNA TGTGCCAGCAGTGAATCCAGGGGGCGCAACTATGGCTACACCTTC.

This sequence joins TRBV13 and TRBJ1-2; TRBD1 matches 8 bases. The germline V gene encodes CDR1 PRHDT and CDR2 FYEKMQ (reference sequence). The CDR3 has 16 residues. After removal of 5 bases from V and 4 bases from J, the junction contained 12 bases not matched to a gene. The CDR3 loop reads CASSGGQGARGYGYTF. DNA of the CDR3: TGTGCCAGCAGCGGGGGGCAGGGGGCGCGCGGCTATGGCTACACCTTC.

This clonotype turned up a few times. The chain employs TRBV7-2 and TRBJ2-7; perhaps TRBD2 as D (5 bases). This CDR3 contains 15 residues. Germline CDR1 SGHTA, CDR2 FQGNSA. Trimming pared 2 bases from V and 4 bases from J, leaving 15 bases between. CDR3 sequence (DNA): TGTGCCAGCAGCTTAACATCTACCGGGGAATACGAGCAGTACTTC. This encodes CASSLTSTGEYEQYF.

The V gene is TRBV29-1, the J gene TRBJ1-1, with D hard to call. The CDR3 has 12 amino acids. Germline lookup yields CDR1 SQVTM and CDR2 ANQGSEA. Trimming cost V 2 bases and J 8 bases, with 12 bases left between them. The CDR3 reads CSVERANSEAFF. The CDR3 bases are TGCAGCGTTGAAAGAGCTAACAGCGAAGCTTTCTTT.

The sample holds a few counts of this clonotype. The chain recombines TRBV12-3 or TRBV12-4 with TRBJ1-5; unclear D gene. V gave up 4 bases and J gave up 6 bases, with 13 bases separating them. The CDR3 totals 14 residues. CDR3 residues: CASSSSMKAQPQHF. The DNA for the CDR3 is TGTGCCAGCAGTTCAAGCATGAAGGCTCAGCCCCAGCATTTT.